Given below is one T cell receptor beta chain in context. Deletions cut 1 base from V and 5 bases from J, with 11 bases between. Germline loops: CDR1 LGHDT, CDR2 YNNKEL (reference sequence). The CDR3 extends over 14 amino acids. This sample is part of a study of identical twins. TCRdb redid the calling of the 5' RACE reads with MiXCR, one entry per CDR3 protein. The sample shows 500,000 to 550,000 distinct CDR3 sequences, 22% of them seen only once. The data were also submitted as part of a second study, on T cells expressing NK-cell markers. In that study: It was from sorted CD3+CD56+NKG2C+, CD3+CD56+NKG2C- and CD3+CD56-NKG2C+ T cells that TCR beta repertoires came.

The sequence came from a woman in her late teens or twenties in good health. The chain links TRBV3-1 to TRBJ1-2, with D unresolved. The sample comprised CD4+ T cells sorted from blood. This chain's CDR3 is CASSQAGLGYGYTF. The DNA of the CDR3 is TGTGCCAGCAGCCAAGCCGGGCTTGGGTATGGCTACACCTTC.